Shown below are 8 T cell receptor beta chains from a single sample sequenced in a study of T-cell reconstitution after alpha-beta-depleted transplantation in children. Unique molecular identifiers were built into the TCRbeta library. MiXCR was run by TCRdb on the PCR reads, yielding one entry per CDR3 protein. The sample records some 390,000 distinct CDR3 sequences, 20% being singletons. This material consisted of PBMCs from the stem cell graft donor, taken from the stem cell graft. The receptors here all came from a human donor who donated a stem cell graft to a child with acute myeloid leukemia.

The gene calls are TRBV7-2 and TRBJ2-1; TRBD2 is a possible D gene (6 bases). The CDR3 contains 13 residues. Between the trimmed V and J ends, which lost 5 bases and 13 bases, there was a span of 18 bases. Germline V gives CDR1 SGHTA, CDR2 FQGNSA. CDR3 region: CASSERRGLPQFF. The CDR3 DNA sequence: TGTGCCAGCAGCGAGCGGAGGGGACTTCCCCAGTTCTTC.

The CDR3, as DNA: TGTGCCACCAGCAGAGCCCGGACAGCCTCCTACGAGCAGTACTTC. This sequence encodes CATSRARTASYEQYF. This chain joins TRBV15 and TRBJ2-7; possible D gene TRBD1, 6 bases. The CDR3 spans 15 residues. Deletions cut 1 base from V and 0 bases from J, with 10 bases between. Germline CDR1 reads LNHNV; CDR2 reads YYDKDF (reference sequence).

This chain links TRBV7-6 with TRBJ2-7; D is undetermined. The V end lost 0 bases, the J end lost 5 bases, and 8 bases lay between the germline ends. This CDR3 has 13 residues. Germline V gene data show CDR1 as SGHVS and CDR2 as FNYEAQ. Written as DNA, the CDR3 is TGTGCCAGCAGCTTAGCGAAGGCTAACGAGCAGTACTTC. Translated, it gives CASSLAKANEQYF.

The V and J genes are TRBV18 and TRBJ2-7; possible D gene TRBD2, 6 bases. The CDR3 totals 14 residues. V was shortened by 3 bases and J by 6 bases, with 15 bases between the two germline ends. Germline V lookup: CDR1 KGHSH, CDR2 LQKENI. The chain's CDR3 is CASSPAGTASEQYF. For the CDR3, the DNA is TGTGCCAGCTCACCCGCGGGGACCGCTTCCGAGCAGTACTTC. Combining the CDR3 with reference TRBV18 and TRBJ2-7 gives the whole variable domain NAGVMQNPRHLVRRRGQEARLRCSPMKGHSHVYWYRQLPEEGLKFMVYLQKENIIDESGMPKERFSAEFPKEGPSILRIQQVVRGDSAAYFCASSPAGTASEQYFGPGTRLTVT.

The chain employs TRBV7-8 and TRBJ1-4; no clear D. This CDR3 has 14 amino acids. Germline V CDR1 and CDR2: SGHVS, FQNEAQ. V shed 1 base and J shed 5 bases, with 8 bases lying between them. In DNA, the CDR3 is TGTGCCAGCAGCTTAGTGGTACAGAATGAAAAACTGTTTTTT. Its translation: CASSLVVQNEKLFF.

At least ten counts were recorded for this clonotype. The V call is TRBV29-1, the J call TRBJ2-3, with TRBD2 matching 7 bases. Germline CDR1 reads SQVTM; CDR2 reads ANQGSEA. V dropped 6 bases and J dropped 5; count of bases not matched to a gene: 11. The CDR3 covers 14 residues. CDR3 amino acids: CSVRAGPAGDTQYF. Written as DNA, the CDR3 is TGCAGCGTCAGAGCGGGACCTGCCGGAGATACGCAGTATTTT.

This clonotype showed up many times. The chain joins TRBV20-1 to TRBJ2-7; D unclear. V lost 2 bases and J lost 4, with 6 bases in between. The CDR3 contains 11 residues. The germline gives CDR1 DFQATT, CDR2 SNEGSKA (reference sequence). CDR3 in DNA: TGCAGTGCTAGAAGGCAGTACGAGCAGTACTTC. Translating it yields CSARRQYEQYF.

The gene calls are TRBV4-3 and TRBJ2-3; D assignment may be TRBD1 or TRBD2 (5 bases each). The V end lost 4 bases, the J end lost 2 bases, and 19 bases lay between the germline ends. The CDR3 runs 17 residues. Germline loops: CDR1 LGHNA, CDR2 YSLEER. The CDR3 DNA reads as TGCGCCAGCAGCCGAAGGACGGGGCGGAGATACACAGATACGCAGTATTTT. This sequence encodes CASSRRTGRRYTDTQYF.